What follows are 13 T cell receptor beta chains derived from one specimen sequenced in a study of T cell clonality in common variable immunodeficiency (dated by TCRdb to between 2014 and 2017). Library preparation was by the immunoSEQ multiplex PCR assay. TCRdb's version of the immuneACCESS table is confined to in-frame rearrangements and falls short of the full clone set. An unresolved V gene accounts for under half of the shortfall where checked; the remainder is of unknown origin. This sample shows around 45,000 clones, and none of them turns up only once. Approximately 3% of the sample belongs to the ten largest clones. The source material was peripheral blood mononuclear cells. Receptor source: a person aged 18 to 75 in good health.

This clone has more than one count but fewer than ten. The read falls 3 residues short of the CDR3 end, and the missing part is taken from the germline J gene. The rearrangement links TRBV7-9 to TRBJ2-1, with D perhaps TRBD1 or TRBD2 (7 bases each). CDR1 is SEHNR and CDR2 is FQNEAQ in the germline V gene (reference sequence). The CDR3 extends over 15 amino acids. Between the trimmed V and J ends, which lost 3 bases and 9 bases, there was a span of 18 bases. CDR3 residues: CASSFSGIAGGEQFF. Incomplete CDR3 DNA: TGTGCCAGCAGCTTCAGCGGGATCGCAGGGGGTGAG.

This clone was counted at least ten times. The DNA ends 3 residues before the CDR3 does, and the rest of the CDR3 is filled in from the germline J gene. The chain has TRBV18 and TRBJ2-2; 7 bases agree with TRBD2. The J segment lost 4 bases and the V segment lost 3 bases, leaving 5 bases of the junction unmatched. The length of the CDR3 is 15 residues. The germline V gene encodes CDR1 KGHSH and CDR2 LQKENI. The sequenced part of the CDR3 DNA is TGTGCCAGCTCACCCCCGGGACTACCCACCGGGGAG. Protein: CASSPPGLPTGE. The full CDR3 sequence reads CASSPPGLPTGELFF.

In its sample, this clone was seen many times. The sequenced fragment ends 3 residues before the CDR3 boundary, so the rest is inferred from the germline J gene. The chain is built from TRBV18 and TRBJ2-3; 8 bases align to TRBD1. The CDR3 runs 15 residues. Per the germline V gene, CDR1 is KGHSH and CDR2 is LQKENI. V lost 5 bases and J lost 1; bases outside the gene matches: 5. Incomplete CDR3 DNA: TGTGCCAGCTCATCGGGACAGGTCCGCACAGATACG. Encoded protein: CASSSGQVRTDT. The whole CDR3 is CASSSGQVRTDTQYF.

In its sample, this clone was seen a few times. Read sequence stops 3 residues before the CDR3 end, and the germline J gene provides the missing end. This chain links TRBV20-1 with TRBJ2-7, with TRBD2 matching 8 bases. Germline V gives CDR1 DFQATT, CDR2 SNEGSKA (reference sequence). J gave up 6 bases and V 6 bases, and 13 bases lay outside the gene matches. This CDR3 region has 14 residues. The part of the CDR3 DNA that was read is TGCAGTGCAGACCTCGGGGGGGTAGGGGGCGAG. Protein product: CSADLGGVGGE. The complete CDR3 reads CSADLGGVGGEQYF.

This clone was detected ten times or more. The read comes to an end 3 residues before the CDR3 does, leaving the germline J gene to fill in the end. The chain employs TRBV20-1 and TRBJ2-1, with 12 positions matching TRBD2. Trimming at V came to 5 bases and at J to 9 bases, leaving 5 bases not matched to a gene. The CDR3 spans 13 residues. CDR1 and CDR2 from the germline V gene are DFQATT and SNEGSKA (reference sequence). The CDR3 bases that were read are TGCAGTGCTCCTAGCGGGGGGGCGCTTGAG. Its translation: CSAPSGGALE. In full, the CDR3 reads CSAPSGGALEQFF.

This clone showed up many times. The CDR3 goes on 3 residues after the read ends, and that part is filled in from the germline J gene. The rearrangement uses TRBV20-1 and TRBJ2-5; 10 nucleotides align to TRBD2. With V trimmed by 4 bases and J by 5 bases, 4 bases remained unmatched. Germline V gene data show CDR1 as DFQATT and CDR2 as SNEGSKA (reference sequence). This CDR3 has 13 residues. CDR3 DNA (partial): TGCAGTGCTACTAGCGGGGGACGGGAGACC. It codes for CSATSGGRET. The CDR3 in full is CSATSGGRETQYF.

Many counts were recorded for this clone. The read is 3 residues too short to cover the CDR3 end, so that end is filled in from the germline J gene. The rearrangement uses TRBV18 and TRBJ2-7; 9 bases are shared with TRBD1. This CDR3 spans 16 amino acids. Trimming at V came to 3 bases and at J to 4 bases, leaving 10 bases not matched to a gene. The germline CDR1 and CDR2 sequences are KGHSH and LQKENI. CDR3 bases read: TGTGCCAGCTCACCTTCGGGACAGGGAGGTCGGTACGAG. It yields the protein CASSPSGQGGRYE. The whole CDR3 sequence reads CASSPSGQGGRYEQYF.

In its sample, this clone was seen many times. Read coverage stops 3 residues before the CDR3 terminus; the germline J gene supplies the remainder. The V gene is TRBV18, the J gene TRBJ1-3, with 7 bases lining up with TRBD1. J was trimmed by 5 bases and V by 0 bases; bases with no gene match: 1. Germline V gives CDR1 KGHSH, CDR2 LQKENI. The CDR3 loop spans 14 amino acids. The CDR3 bases that were read are TGTGCCAGCTCACCACCGGGACAGAGAAACACC. As protein: CASSPPGQRNT. The whole CDR3 region reads CASSPPGQRNTIYF.

This clone was recorded many times. The read ends 3 residues before the CDR3 terminus; that terminus is restored from the germline J gene. The rearrangement joins TRBV7-9 to TRBJ1-3, with D possibly being TRBD1 (6 bases). This CDR3 has 15 amino acids. V lost 4 bases to trimming and J lost 1 base, with 11 bases between them. The V gene's germline CDR1 is SEHNR and CDR2 FQNEAQ (reference sequence). The CDR3 reads CASSSDRRSGNTIYF. The sequenced part of the CDR3 DNA is TGTGCCAGCAGCTCCGACAGGAGATCTGGAAACACC. Full variable domain (missing parts from reference TRBV7-9 and TRBJ1-3): DTGVSQNPRHKITKRGQNVTFRCDPISEHNRLYWYRQTLGQGPEFLTYFQNEAQLEKSRLLSDRFSAERPKGSFSTLEIQRTEQGDSAMYLCASSSDRRSGNTIYFGEGSWLTVV.

In its sample, this clone was seen many times. Read sequence stops 3 residues before the CDR3 end, and the germline J gene provides the missing end. V usage is TRBV5-1 and J usage is TRBJ2-7, with a possible D match to TRBD1 (6 bases). With 4 bases removed from V and 2 bases from J, the gap between germline ends came to 13 bases. Germline-derived CDR1 and CDR2 are SGHRS and YFSETQ. The CDR3 runs 14 residues. The chain's CDR3 is CASSRQGDTYEQYF. Incomplete CDR3 DNA: TGCGCCAGCAGCAGGCAAGGGGACACCTACGAG. Full variable domain (remainder filled in from reference TRBV5-1 and TRBJ2-7): KAGVTQTPRYLIKTRGQQVTLSCSPISGHRSVSWYQQTPGQGLQFLFEYFSETQRNKGNFPGRFSGRQFSNSRSEMNVSTLELGDSALYLCASSRQGDTYEQYFGPGTRLTVT.

The table lists this clone with many counts. The read finishes 3 residues shy of the CDR3 end, and the germline J gene is used to complete it. The chain employs TRBV19 and TRBJ2-1, with D possibly matching TRBD2 (6 bases). The CDR3 covers 14 residues. V lost 2 bases and J lost 4, with 9 bases in between. CDR1 and CDR2 (germline): LNHDA, SQIVND (reference sequence). Incomplete CDR3 DNA: TGTGCCAGTAGTATATGGGGGGAGTACAATGAG. Translation gives CASSIWGEYNE. The complete CDR3 reads CASSIWGEYNEQFF. The variable domain in full, with the rest retrieved from reference TRBV19 and TRBJ2-1, is DGGITQSPKYLFRKEGQNVTLSCEQNLNHDAMYWYRQDPGQGLRLIYYSQIVNDFQKGDIAEGYSVSREKKESFPLTVTSAQKNPTAFYLCASSIWGEYNEQFFGPGTRLTVL.

This clone was detected many times. The read is 3 residues too short to cover the CDR3 end, so that end is filled in from the germline J gene. The gene calls are TRBV7-9 and TRBJ1-4; 10 positions agree with TRBD1. The CDR3 extends over 14 amino acids. J was trimmed by 10 bases and V by 7 bases; bases with no gene match: 9. From germline, CDR1 is SEHNR and CDR2 FQNEAQ (reference sequence). CDR3 sequence reads: CASIGTGANGKLFF. The DNA read from the CDR3 is TGTGCCAGCATCGGGACAGGGGCCAACGGAAAA. The whole variable domain, remainder taken from reference TRBV7-9 and TRBJ1-4, is DTGVSQNPRHKITKRGQNVTFRCDPISEHNRLYWYRQTLGQGPEFLTYFQNEAQLEKSRLLSDRFSAERPKGSFSTLEIQRTEQGDSAMYLCASIGTGANGKLFFGSGTQLSVL.

This clone appeared many times. The DNA ends 3 residues before the CDR3 does, and the rest of the CDR3 is filled in from the germline J gene. The chain recombines TRBV20-1 with TRBJ2-1, with 9 bases fitting TRBD2. CDR1 and CDR2 from the germline V gene are DFQATT and SNEGSKA (reference sequence). The length of the CDR3 is 15 residues. The V and J ends lost 1 base and 3 bases, in that order; junction bases with no gene match: 4. The CDR3 bases that were read are TGCAGTGCTAGAGTTAGCGGGGGATACTACAATGAG. It is translated as CSARVSGGYYNE. Given in full, the CDR3 is CSARVSGGYYNEQFF.